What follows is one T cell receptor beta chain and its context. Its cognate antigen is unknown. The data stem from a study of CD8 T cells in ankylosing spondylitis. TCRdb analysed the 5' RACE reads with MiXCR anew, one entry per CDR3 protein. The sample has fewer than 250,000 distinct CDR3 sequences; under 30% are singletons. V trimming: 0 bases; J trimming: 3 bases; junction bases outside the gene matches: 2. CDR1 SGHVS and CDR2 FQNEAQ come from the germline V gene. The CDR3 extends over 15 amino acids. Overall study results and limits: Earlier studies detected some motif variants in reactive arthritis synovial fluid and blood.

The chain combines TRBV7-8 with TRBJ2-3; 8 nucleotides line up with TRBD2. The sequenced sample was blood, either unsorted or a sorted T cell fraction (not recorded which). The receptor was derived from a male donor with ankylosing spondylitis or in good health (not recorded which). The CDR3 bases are TGTGCCAGCAGCTTAGCGCCTAGCGGGACAGATACGCAGTATTTT. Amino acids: CASSLAPSGTDTQYF.